This TCR beta chain was found in a study of cytomegalovirus exposure and HLA in healthy donors. Turning to this clone: The antigen remains undetermined.

Study-wide findings and caveats: Cytomegalovirus association was assigned to about 180 TCR beta chains. Generally TCR sequences proved uncommon, though certain public TCRs appeared in numerous donors.

The study drew the donors from its roughly 120-subject validation cohort, separate from the roughly 670-subject first cohort. Sequencing used immunoSEQ multiplex PCR; TCRdb keeps in-frame clones, though not all of them. Of about 220,000 clones detected, roughly 89% appear once; the ten largest clones hold about 2.8%. V was cut by 3 bases and J by 8 bases, with 11 bases left in between. CDR3 length equals 13 residues. The germline CDR1 and CDR2 sequences are SGHAT and FQNNGV. The V and J genes are TRBV11-2 and TRBJ1-3; D is perhaps TRBD1 (5 bases). The origin of this receptor is a man aged 18 to 30 in good health and CMV-seronegative. Input material: PBMCs. The CDR3 is CASSFPGGDTIYF. CDR3 DNA: TGTGCCAGCAGCTTCCCCGGGGGGGACACCATATATTTT.